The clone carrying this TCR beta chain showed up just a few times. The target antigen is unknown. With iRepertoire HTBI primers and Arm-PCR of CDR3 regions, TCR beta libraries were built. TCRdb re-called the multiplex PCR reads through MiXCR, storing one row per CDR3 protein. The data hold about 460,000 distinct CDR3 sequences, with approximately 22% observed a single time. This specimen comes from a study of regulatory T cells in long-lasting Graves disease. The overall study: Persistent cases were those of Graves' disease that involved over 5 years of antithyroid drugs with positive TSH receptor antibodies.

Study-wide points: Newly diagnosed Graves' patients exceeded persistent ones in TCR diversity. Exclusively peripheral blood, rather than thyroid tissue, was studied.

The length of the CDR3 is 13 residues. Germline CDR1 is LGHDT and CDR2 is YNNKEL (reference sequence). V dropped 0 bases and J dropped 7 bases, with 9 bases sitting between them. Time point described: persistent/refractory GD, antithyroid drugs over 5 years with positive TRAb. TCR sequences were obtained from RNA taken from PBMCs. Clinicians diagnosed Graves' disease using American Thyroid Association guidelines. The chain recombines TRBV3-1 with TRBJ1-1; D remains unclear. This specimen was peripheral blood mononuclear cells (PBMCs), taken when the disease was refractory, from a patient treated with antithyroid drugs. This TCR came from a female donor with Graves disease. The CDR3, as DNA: TGTGCCAGCAGCCAAGACTTGGAAATTGAAGCTTTCTTT. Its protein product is CASSQDLEIEAFF.